The sequence of this T cell receptor (beta chain) was determined in a study of T cell responses to AZD1222 COVID-19 vaccine. Findings and limits, study-wide: Seropositivity was recorded at baseline in only six AZD1222 recipients.

This table comes from immunoSEQ multiplex PCR, and its TCRdb copy is limited to in-frame clones, with some not included. The sample records around 83,000 clones, 70% to 90% being singletons. In germline, CDR1 is SNHLY, CDR2 FYNNEI. The CDR3 spans 15 residues. Between the trimmed V and J ends, which lost 0 bases and 6 bases, there was a span of 12 bases. As concerns this clone: What it binds is unknown.

The source was peripheral blood, collected on day 0 of AZD1222 vaccination. The source of this sequence is an adult in good health. This chain connects TRBV2 to TRBJ1-5, with D maybe TRBD1 (6 bases). The CDR3 protein is CASSEAETGGQPQHF. The DNA for the CDR3 is TGTGCCAGCAGTGAAGCGGAGACAGGCGGTCAGCCCCAGCATTTT.